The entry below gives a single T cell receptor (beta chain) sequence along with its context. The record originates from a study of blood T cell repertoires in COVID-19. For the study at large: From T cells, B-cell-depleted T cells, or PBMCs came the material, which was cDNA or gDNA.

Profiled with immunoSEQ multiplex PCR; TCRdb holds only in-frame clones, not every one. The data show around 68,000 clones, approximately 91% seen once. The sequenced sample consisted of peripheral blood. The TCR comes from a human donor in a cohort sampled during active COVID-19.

Written as DNA, the CDR3 is TGTGCCACCCAAGGCGGGACAGGGGCACAGAACACTGAAGCTTTCTTT. Amino acids: CATQGGTGAQNTEAFF. The rearrangement joins TRBV6-6 to TRBJ1-1; 10 bases line up with TRBD1. The CDR3 is 16 residues long. Unmatched junction bases numbered 12, after V lost 10 bases and J lost 1 base. Germline loops: CDR1 MNHNY, CDR2 SVGAGI (reference sequence).